One and the same sample provided the 28 T cell receptor beta chains below, sequenced in a study of T cell responses to AZD1222 COVID-19 vaccine. The assay was immunoSEQ multiplex PCR, and TCRdb's table has in-frame clones only and misses some. The sample holds 250,000 to 300,000 clones; 85% to 95% are singletons and the top ten take 0.5% to 0.7%. Here the sequenced sample was peripheral blood, taken 28 days after the second AZD1222 dose. The receptors were sampled from an adult who received the AZD1222 COVID-19 vaccine.

The chain couples TRBV19 to TRBJ2-1; either TRBD1 or TRBD2 may supply D (5 bases each). Trimming took 3 bases from V and 7 from J, leaving 16 bases between them. The germline gives CDR1 LNHDA, CDR2 SQIVND (reference sequence). This CDR3 comprises 15 residues. CDR3 nucleotides: TGTGCCAGTAGTATCGGAAGGAGGCAGGGTAATGAGCAGTTCTTC. Protein: CASSIGRRQGNEQFF. Supplemented by reference TRBV19 and TRBJ2-1, the full variable domain reads DGGITQSPKYLFRKEGQNVTLSCEQNLNHDAMYWYRQDPGQGLRLIYYSQIVNDFQKGDIAEGYSVSREKKESFPLTVTSAQKNPTAFYLCASSIGRRQGNEQFFGPGTRLTVL.

This clone has a single count. This chain joins TRBV10-3 and TRBJ2-7, with D possibly TRBD1 on 5 matching bases. The V gene's germline CDR1 is ENHRY and CDR2 SYGVKD. Trimming removed 0 bases at V and 6 bases at J, with 15 bases between. The CDR3 covers 15 residues. This CDR3 reads CAISESDSLPSEQYF. In nucleotides, the CDR3 is TGTGCCATCAGTGAGTCCGACAGTCTCCCCTCCGAGCAGTACTTC.

The chain uses TRBV15 and TRBJ1-1, with 10 bases that match TRBD1. CDR3 length equals 16 residues. Germline CDR1 is LNHNV and CDR2 is YYDKDF (reference sequence). J lost 11 bases, V lost 0 bases, and 12 bases had no gene match. The CDR3 sequence is CATSRDQRQGALGAFF. The DNA of the CDR3 is TGTGCCACCAGCAGAGATCAAAGACAGGGGGCCTTGGGGGCTTTCTTT.

This chain connects TRBV6-5 to TRBJ2-2, with a possible D match to TRBD2 (5 bases). The V gene lost 0 bases and the J gene lost 13 bases, with 15 bases spanning the gap. The CDR3 contains 14 residues. The germline CDR1 and CDR2 sequences are MNHEY and SVGAGI. CDR3 bases: TGTGCCAGCAGTTACTCGACGGGATCGCGGCGGCTGTTTTTT. Encoded protein: CASSYSTGSRRLFF.

CDR3: CASSSGTGNGYTF. CDR3 bases: TGTGCCAGCAGTTCGGGGACAGGGAACGGCTACACCTTC. The chain employs TRBV28 and TRBJ1-2; 9 nucleotides agree with TRBD1. Germline V gives CDR1 MDHEN, CDR2 SYDVKM. V gave up 4 bases and J gave up 8 bases; unmatched junction bases: 5. CDR3 length: 13 amino acids.

This chain connects TRBV28 to TRBJ1-2; no definite D call. The CDR3 has 14 residues. Germline V gene sequence: CDR1 MDHEN, CDR2 SYDVKM. V was clipped by 7 bases and J by 6 bases, with 18 bases between them. CDR3 residues: CASTREVQADGYTF. The CDR3 DNA reads as TGTGCCAGCACCCGAGAGGTGCAGGCCGATGGCTACACCTTC.

The genes are TRBV3-1 (or the pseudogene TRBV3-2) and TRBJ2-1; D might be TRBD2 (6 bases). This CDR3 region has 14 residues. The ends were cut back, 4 bases at V and 4 bases at J, with 11 bases in the middle. In germline, CDR1 is LGHDT, CDR2 YNNKEL (reference sequence). CDR3 DNA: TGTGCCAGCAGCCTACGGGACTCTTACAATGAGCAGTTCTTC. Protein sequence: CASSLRDSYNEQFF.

This chain uses TRBV5-4 with TRBJ2-7; 9 nucleotides line up with TRBD2. Trimming removed 4 bases from V and 1 base from J; junction bases left unmatched: 3. Germline loops: CDR1 SGHNT, CDR2 YYREEE (reference sequence). The CDR3 loop spans 14 amino acids. The CDR3 loop is CASSAGGRSYEQYF. The CDR3 DNA follows: TGTGCCAGCAGCGCGGGGGGGAGGTCCTACGAGCAGTACTTC.

The chain carries TRBV11-2 and TRBJ1-3; D gene ambiguous. The V gene lost 5 bases and the J gene lost 4 bases, with 6 bases spanning the gap. The CDR3 runs 12 residues. Per the germline V gene, CDR1 is SGHAT and CDR2 is FQNNGV. The CDR3 is CASSPGGNTIYF. The CDR3 nucleotides read TGTGCCAGCAGCCCAGGAGGAAACACCATATATTTT.

The chain joins TRBV9 to TRBJ1-3; 7 bases are a match to TRBD1. Germline CDR1 is SGDLS and CDR2 is YYNGEE. CDR3 length: 16 residues. Trimming at V came to 5 bases and at J to 2 bases, leaving 10 bases not matched to a gene. This CDR3 is CASSLTGIYPGNTIYF. The CDR3 DNA reads as TGTGCCAGCAGTTTGACAGGGATCTACCCTGGAAACACCATATATTTT.

V gene TRBV19 combines with J gene TRBJ2-7, with 8 bases identical to TRBD1. V was pared by 3 bases and J by 6 bases, with 1 base of the junction left unmatched. There are 12 residues in the CDR3. Germline lookup yields CDR1 LNHDA and CDR2 SQIVND (reference sequence). In DNA form, the CDR3 reads TGTGCCAGTAGTATCGGACAGGGCGAGCAGTACTTC. Amino acid sequence: CASSIGQGEQYF.

V and J are TRBV25-1 and TRBJ2-1; tentatively, D is TRBD2 (6 bases). V was shortened by 4 bases and J by 15 bases, with 13 bases between the two germline ends. This CDR3 has 11 amino acids. CDR1 and CDR2 from the germline V gene are MGHDK and SYGVNS. In nucleotides, the CDR3 is TGTGCCAGCAGTGGGGGGGTCGTGCCGTTCTTC. It translates to CASSGGVVPFF. Using reference TRBV25-1 and TRBJ2-1 for the parts outside the CDR3, the full variable domain is EADIYQTPRYLVIGTGKKITLECSQTMGHDKMYWYQQDPGMELHLIHYSYGVNSTEKGDLSSESTVSRIRTEHFPLTLESARPSHTSQYLCASSGGVVPFFGPGTRLTVL.

This chain uses TRBV13 with TRBJ1-3, with 8 bases aligning to TRBD1. The trim removed 5 bases at V and 0 bases at J, leaving 6 bases unmatched. CDR1 and CDR2 (germline): PRHDT, FYEKMQ (reference sequence). The CDR3 sequence is 16 residues long. The CDR3 reads CASSQTGVYSGNTIYF. Here the CDR3 DNA reads TGTGCCAGCAGCCAGACAGGGGTCTACTCTGGAAACACCATATATTTT.

The chain uses TRBV28 and TRBJ1-1, with unresolved D. Trimming left V 3 bases short and J 0 bases short, with 8 bases between. Germline V gene lookup returns CDR1 MDHEN and CDR2 SYDVKM. The CDR3 contains 14 residues. The chain's CDR3 is CASSLGSMNTEAFF. CDR3 DNA sequence: TGTGCCAGCAGTTTGGGCTCAATGAACACTGAAGCTTTCTTT.

This clone was recorded only once. One end of the junction is discordant with germline, which a read error may explain. This chain connects TRBV15 to TRBJ2-1; the D call may be TRBD1 or TRBD2 (5 bases each). The CDR3 contains 15 residues. Germline assignment: CDR1 LNHNV and CDR2 YYDKDF (reference sequence). In DNA, the CDR3 is TGTGCCACCAGCCGAGAGAGGGGAATCTACAATGAGCAGTTCTTC. This codes for CATSRERGIYNEQFF. Supplemented by reference TRBV15 and TRBJ2-1, the full variable domain reads DAMVIQNPRYQVTQFGKPVTLSCSQTLNHNVMYWYQQKSSQAPKLLFHYYDKDFNNEADTPDNFQSRRPNTSFCFLDIRSPGLGDTAMYLCATSRERGIYNEQFFGPGTRLTVL.

This chain joins TRBV5-6 and TRBJ2-5; a possible D gene is TRBD1 (6 bases). Per germline, CDR1 SGHDT and CDR2 YYEEEE. This CDR3 has 14 amino acids. V dropped 4 bases and J dropped 1 base, with 11 bases sitting between them. CDR3 sequence (DNA): TGTGCCAGCAGCCAGACAGGAACCCAAGAGACCCAGTACTTC. It translates to CASSQTGTQETQYF.

The CDR3 protein is CASSLEGPNEKLFF. In DNA form, the CDR3 reads TGTGCCAGCAGCTTGGAGGGGCCTAATGAAAAACTGTTTTTT. The chain employs TRBV5-4 and TRBJ1-4; tentatively, D is TRBD1 (5 bases). V lost 0 bases, J lost 3 bases, and 6 bases lay in between. CDR1 is SGHNT and CDR2 is YYREEE in the germline V gene (reference sequence). The CDR3 consists of 14 residues.

The rearrangement uses TRBV9 and TRBJ2-1; 8 bases fit TRBD1. The germline gives CDR1 SGDLS, CDR2 YYNGEE. This CDR3 comprises 16 residues. After removal of 3 bases from V and 3 bases from J, the junction contained 8 bases not matched to a gene. CDR3: CASSGQNTGGYNEQFF. DNA of the CDR3: TGTGCCAGCAGCGGACAAAATACAGGGGGCTACAATGAGCAGTTCTTC. The full variable domain, its missing parts supplied by reference TRBV9 and TRBJ2-1, is DSGVTQTPKHLITATGQRVTLRCSPRSGDLSVYWYQQSLDQGLQFLIQYYNGEERAKGNILERFSAQQFPDLHSELNLSSLELGDSALYFCASSGQNTGGYNEQFFGPGTRLTVL.

This rearrangement joins TRBV29-1 to TRBJ2-1, with D tentatively TRBD2 (5 bases). Germline V gene lookup returns CDR1 SQVTM and CDR2 ANQGSEA. V was shortened by 6 bases and J by 9 bases, with 18 bases between the two germline ends. This CDR3 contains 13 residues. The CDR3 nucleotides read TGCAGCGTAGTTCTCCTGAGGGCTGGTGAGCAGTTCTTC. This encodes CSVVLLRAGEQFF.

V is TRBV7-9 and J is TRBJ2-3, with D unresolved. The CDR3 extends over 14 amino acids. V was trimmed by 2 bases and J by 6 bases, leaving 12 bases between them. Germline CDR1 and CDR2: SEHNR and FQNEAQ (reference sequence). The CDR3 reads CASSLLGSSDTQYF. CDR3 nucleotide sequence: TGTGCCAGCAGCTTATTAGGCTCCTCCGATACGCAGTATTTT.

The chain links TRBV2 to TRBJ1-4; 7 bases align to TRBD1. The V and J ends lost 6 bases and 0 bases, in that order; junction bases with no gene match: 4. The germline V gene has CDR1 SNHLY and CDR2 FYNNEI. The CDR3 contains 15 residues. For the CDR3, the DNA is TGTGCCAGCAGAATTGACAGGGCAACTAATGAAAAACTGTTTTTT. Its protein product is CASRIDRATNEKLFF. Together with reference TRBV2 and TRBJ1-4, the CDR3 gives the full variable domain: EPEVTQTPSHQVTQMGQEVILRCVPISNHLYFYWYRQILGQKVEFLVSFYNNEISEKSEIFDDQFSVERPDGSNFTLKIRSTKLEDSAMYFCASRIDRATNEKLFFGSGTQLSVL.

This clone was seen only once. The CDR3 DNA reads as TGTGCCAGCAGCCACGCGAGACTAGCGGGTCAGAGCTCCTACGAGCAGTACTTC. As protein: CASSHARLAGQSSYEQYF. V gene TRBV6-2 or TRBV6-3 combines with J gene TRBJ2-7, with 10 nucleotides matching TRBD2. With V trimmed by 6 bases and J by 0 bases, 14 bases remained unmatched. Germline V gene data show CDR1 as MNHEY and CDR2 as SVGEGT. The CDR3 spans 18 residues.

The V call is TRBV6-6, the J call TRBJ1-3; 7 nucleotides agree with TRBD1. CDR3 size: 17 residues. V trimming: 5 bases; J trimming: 0 bases; junction bases outside the gene matches: 10. Germline V gives CDR1 MNHNY, CDR2 SVGAGI (reference sequence). CDR3 in DNA: TGTGCCAGCAGTCGCACAGGGGATCTCCTCTCTGGAAACACCATATATTTT. Encoded protein: CASSRTGDLLSGNTIYF.

The chain carries TRBV5-1 and TRBJ1-1, with unresolved D. V lost 2 bases to trimming and J lost 1 base, with 9 bases between them. Germline CDR1 is SGHRS and CDR2 is YFSETQ. This CDR3 is 14 amino acids long. CDR3 region: CASSLDGKNTEAFF. For the CDR3, the DNA is TGCGCCAGCAGCTTAGACGGAAAGAACACTGAAGCTTTCTTT.

The genes are TRBV4-1 and TRBJ2-7; D is perhaps TRBD2 (5 bases). Looked up from germline, CDR1 is MGHRA and CDR2 is YSYEKL. The V end was cut by 3 bases, the J end by 2 bases, with 17 bases between. The CDR3 covers 16 residues. The CDR3 coding sequence is TGCGCCAGCAGCCATAGCCTATTGAGGGCGGCCTACGAGCAGTACTTC. Its protein product is CASSHSLLRAAYEQYF.

CDR3 sequence reads: CASSEGRGKSGETQYF. CDR3 DNA sequence: TGTGCCAGCAGTGAGGGCAGGGGAAAATCAGGAGAGACCCAGTACTTC. The chain is built from TRBV6-1 and TRBJ2-5; perhaps TRBD1 as D (6 bases). From germline, CDR1 is MNHNS and CDR2 SASEGT. This CDR3 comprises 16 residues. Between the trimmed V and J ends, which lost 3 bases and 4 bases, there was a span of 18 bases.

The V gene is TRBV7-9, the J gene TRBJ1-4, with no clear D. V gave up 2 bases and J gave up 10 bases, with 20 bases separating them. The CDR3 is 16 residues long. CDR1 SEHNR and CDR2 FQNEAQ come from the germline V gene (reference sequence). The DNA for the CDR3 is TGTGCCAGCAGCTTAACGATGGGAAGGTCGTCCGGAAAACTGTTTTTT. Its translation is CASSLTMGRSSGKLFF.

J is TRBJ2-1 and V is TRBV7-2; 11 bases line up with TRBD1. Per the germline V gene, CDR1 is SGHTA and CDR2 is FQGNSA. Losses at the gene ends were 4 bases for V and 7 bases for J; bases not matched to a gene: 9. The CDR3 is 16 amino acids. In DNA form, the CDR3 reads TGTGCCAGCAGCTCTACTTCCGGGACAGGGGGAAATGAGCAGTTCTTC. Amino acid sequence: CASSSTSGTGGNEQFF.